This T cell receptor beta chain was sequenced for a study of cytomegalovirus exposure and HLA in healthy donors listed by TCRdb under 2017. Context from the whole study: According to a later analysis, the 120 or so validation repertoires were produced on the same platform as the 666 repertoires of the first cohort. The study combined high-throughput TCR immunosequencing, statistical association of individual TCRs with disease status, and machine learning to predict cytomegalovirus infection status. The aim of the study was to test whether cataloging public T cell receptors could identify signatures of past pathogen exposure. Besides the first cohort of roughly 700 subjects, a separate validation cohort made up of 120 different subjects was used.

The donors were included in the validation cohort of over a hundred subjects, a group kept apart from the 666-subject first cohort. What the study reported, not specific to this receptor: It was suggested by the authors that the approach could potentially be generalized to other disease states and immunological phenotypes. All 120 or so repertoires were used to score co-occurrence in the validation cohort in a later analysis, because that analysis had no HLA typing for the cohort. The classifier was reported to diagnose cytomegalovirus status with high specificity and sensitivity in both the original and validation cohorts. Across donors, most TCR sequences were observed very rarely, whereas some public TCRs were present in many individuals. In the study, approximately 160 TCR beta chains were listed as associated with cytomegalovirus. Subsequent analysis determined that TCRs grouped into clusters in the first cohort also showed a tendency toward co-occurrence across the roughly 130 validation repertoires, and 94% of cluster scores exceeded 0. Three of the identified cytomegalovirus-associated TCR beta chains were confirmed in vitro to be specific for cytomegalovirus antigens.

The receptor library was made with the immunoSEQ multiplex PCR assay. As for the authors' bioinformatics: A statistical classification framework was built to diagnose cytomegalovirus status from the catalog of TCR beta chain sequences. TCRdb mirrors the immuneACCESS table, restricted to in-frame sequences. Some clones are absent from its copies; in checked studies, under half trace to an unresolved V gene, and the reason for the others is unknown. V and J calls and clone size are as listed in that table; D and trimming were resolved from the DNA. The sample includes fewer than 200,000 clones, with just under 90% observed a single time. More than 1.2% of the sample lies in the top ten. Reading the germline V gene gives CDR1 MGHRA and CDR2 YSYEKL. V sheds 7 bases and J sheds 0 bases, leaving 13 bases between their ends. The CDR3 numbers 16 residues from cysteine through phenylalanine. The kept DNA is CDR3 alone, 48 bases in frame from the first base.

This clone was detected only a few times. The antigen it binds to is not known. No quality values exist for individual bases; no much larger clone is one base distant. The source of this sequence is a woman between 25 and 40 years old in good health and CMV-seronegative. Sequencing input: PBMCs. The chain couples TRBV4-1 to TRBJ1-6; no D gene can be assigned with confidence. The base sequence is TGCGCCAGCACGGACCGACTAACCTCCTATAATTCACCCCTCCACTTT. The resulting protein is CASTDRLTSYNSPLHF.